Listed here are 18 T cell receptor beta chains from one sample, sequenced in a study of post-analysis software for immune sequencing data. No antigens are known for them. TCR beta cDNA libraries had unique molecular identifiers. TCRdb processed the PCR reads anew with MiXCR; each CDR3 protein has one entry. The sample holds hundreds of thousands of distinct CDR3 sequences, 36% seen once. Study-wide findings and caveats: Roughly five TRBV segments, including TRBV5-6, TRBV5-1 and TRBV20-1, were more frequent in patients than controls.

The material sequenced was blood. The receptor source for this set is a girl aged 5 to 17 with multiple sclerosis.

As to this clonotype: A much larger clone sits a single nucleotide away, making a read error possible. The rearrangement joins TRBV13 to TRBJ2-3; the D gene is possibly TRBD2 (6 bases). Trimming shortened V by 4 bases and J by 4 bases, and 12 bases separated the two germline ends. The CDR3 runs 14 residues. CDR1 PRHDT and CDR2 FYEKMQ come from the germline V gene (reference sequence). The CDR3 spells CASSCQGGADTQYF. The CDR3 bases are TGTGCCAGCAGCTGCCAGGGAGGCGCAGATACGCAGTATTTT.

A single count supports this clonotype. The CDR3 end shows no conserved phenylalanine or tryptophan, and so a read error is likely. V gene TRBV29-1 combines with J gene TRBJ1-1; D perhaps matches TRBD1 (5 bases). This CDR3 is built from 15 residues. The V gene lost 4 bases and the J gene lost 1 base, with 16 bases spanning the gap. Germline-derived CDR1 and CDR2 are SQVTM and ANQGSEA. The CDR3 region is CSVGGETVTNTEAFS. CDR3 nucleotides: TGCAGCGTTGGCGGGGAGACAGTTACGAACACTGAAGCTTTCTCT.

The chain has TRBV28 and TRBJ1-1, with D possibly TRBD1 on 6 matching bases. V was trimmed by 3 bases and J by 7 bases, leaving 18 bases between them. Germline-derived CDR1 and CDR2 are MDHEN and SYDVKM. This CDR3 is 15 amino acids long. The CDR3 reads CASSFQAGGAREAFF. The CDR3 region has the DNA TGTGCCAGCAGTTTTCAAGCCGGGGGGGCGCGTGAAGCTTTCTTT. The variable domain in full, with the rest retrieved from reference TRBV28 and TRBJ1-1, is DVKVTQSSRYLVKRTGEKVFLECVQDMDHENMFWYRQDPGLGLRLIYFSYDVKMKEKGDIPEGYSVSREKKERFSLILESASTNQTSMYLCASSFQAGGAREAFFGQGTRLTVV.

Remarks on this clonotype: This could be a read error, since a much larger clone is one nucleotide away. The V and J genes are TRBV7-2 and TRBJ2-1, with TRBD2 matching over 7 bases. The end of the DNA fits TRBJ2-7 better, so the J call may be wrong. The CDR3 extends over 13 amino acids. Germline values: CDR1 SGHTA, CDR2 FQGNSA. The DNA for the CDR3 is TGTGCCAGCCTAGCGGACACCTACAATGAGCAGTACTTC. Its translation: CASLADTYNEQYF.

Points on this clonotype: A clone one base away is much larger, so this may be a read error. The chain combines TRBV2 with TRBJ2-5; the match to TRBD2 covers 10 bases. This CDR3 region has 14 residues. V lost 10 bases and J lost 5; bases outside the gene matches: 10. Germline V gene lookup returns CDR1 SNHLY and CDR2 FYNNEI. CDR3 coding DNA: TGTGCCACCAGGGCTAGCGGGAGTAGGGAGACCCAGTACTTC. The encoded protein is CATRASGSRETQYF. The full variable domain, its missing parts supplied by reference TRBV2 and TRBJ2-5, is EPEVTQTPSHQVTQMGQEVILRCVPISNHLYFYWYRQILGQKVEFLVSFYNNEISEKSEIFDDQFSVERPDGSNFTLKIRSTKLEDSAMYFCATRASGSRETQYFGPGTRLLVL.

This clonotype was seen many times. CDR3 bases: TGTGCCAGCAGCCTACGGACTAGCGGGAGAATGACAGATACGCAGTATTTT. The encoded protein is CASSLRTSGRMTDTQYF. The V and J genes are TRBV3-1 and TRBJ2-3; 13 bases are shared with TRBD2. This CDR3 has 17 amino acids. The V gene's germline CDR1 is LGHDT and CDR2 YNNKEL (reference sequence). V trimming: 4 bases; J trimming: 3 bases; junction bases outside the gene matches: 7.

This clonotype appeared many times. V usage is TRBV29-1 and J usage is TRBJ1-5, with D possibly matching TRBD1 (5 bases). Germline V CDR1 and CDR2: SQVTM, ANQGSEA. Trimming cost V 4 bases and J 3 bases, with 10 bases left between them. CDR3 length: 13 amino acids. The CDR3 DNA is TGCAGCGTTGCCCAGGGTTCCAATCAGCCCCAGCATTTT. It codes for CSVAQGSNQPQHF. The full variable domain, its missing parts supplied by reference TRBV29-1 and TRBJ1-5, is SAVISQKPSRDICQRGTSLTIQCQVDSQVTMMFWYRQQPGQSLTLIATANQGSEATYESGFVIDKFPISRPNLTFSTLTVSNMSPEDSSIYLCSVAQGSNQPQHFGDGTRLSIL.

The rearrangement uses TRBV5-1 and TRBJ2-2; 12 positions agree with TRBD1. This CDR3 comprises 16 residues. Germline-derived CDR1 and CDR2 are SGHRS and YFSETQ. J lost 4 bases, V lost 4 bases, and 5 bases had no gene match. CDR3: CASSRDRGHSTGELFF. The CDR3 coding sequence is TGCGCCAGCAGCCGGGACAGGGGGCATAGCACCGGGGAGCTGTTTTTT.

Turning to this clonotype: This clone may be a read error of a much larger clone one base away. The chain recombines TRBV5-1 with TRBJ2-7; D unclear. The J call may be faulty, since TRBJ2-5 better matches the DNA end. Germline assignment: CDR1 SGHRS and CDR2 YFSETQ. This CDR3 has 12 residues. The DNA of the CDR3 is TGCACCAGCAGAGCACAACCCGAGACCCAGTACTTC. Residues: CTSRAQPETQYF.

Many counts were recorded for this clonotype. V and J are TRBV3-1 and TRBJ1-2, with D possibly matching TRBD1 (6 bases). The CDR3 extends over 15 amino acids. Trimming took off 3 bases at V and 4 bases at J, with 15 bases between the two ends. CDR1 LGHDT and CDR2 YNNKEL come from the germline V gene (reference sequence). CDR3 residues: CASSHTGQGGYGYTF. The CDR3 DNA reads TGTGCCAGCAGCCACACGGGACAAGGGGGCTATGGCTACACCTTC.

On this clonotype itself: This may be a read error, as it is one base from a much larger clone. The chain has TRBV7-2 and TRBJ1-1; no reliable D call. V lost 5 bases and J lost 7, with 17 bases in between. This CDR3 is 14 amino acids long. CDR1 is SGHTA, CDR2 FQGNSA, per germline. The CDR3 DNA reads TGTGCCAGCAGCACCGGCGGAGTCCCGGGTGAAGCTTTCTTT. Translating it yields CASSTGGVPGEAFF.

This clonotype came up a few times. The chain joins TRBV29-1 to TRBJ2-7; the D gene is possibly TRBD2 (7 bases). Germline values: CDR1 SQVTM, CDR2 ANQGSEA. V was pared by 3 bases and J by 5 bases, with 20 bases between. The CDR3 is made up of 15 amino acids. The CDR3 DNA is TGCAGCGTTGACCTCAGTGCTCAGGGGAGGGACGAGCAGTACTTC. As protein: CSVDLSAQGRDEQYF.

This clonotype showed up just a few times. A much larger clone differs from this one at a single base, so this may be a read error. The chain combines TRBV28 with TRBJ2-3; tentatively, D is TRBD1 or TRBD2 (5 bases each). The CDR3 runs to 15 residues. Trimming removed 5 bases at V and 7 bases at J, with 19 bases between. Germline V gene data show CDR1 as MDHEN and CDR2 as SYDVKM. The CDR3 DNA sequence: TGTGCCAGCAGTCAAGACGGAACGGGGACGTATACGCAGTATTTT. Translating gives CASSQDGTGTYTQYF.

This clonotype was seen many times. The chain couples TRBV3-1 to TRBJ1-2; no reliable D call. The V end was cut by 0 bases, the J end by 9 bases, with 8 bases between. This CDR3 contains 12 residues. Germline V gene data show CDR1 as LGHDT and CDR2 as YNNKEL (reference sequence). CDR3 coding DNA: TGTGCCAGCAGCCAAGATCGGCAGAGCTACACCTTC. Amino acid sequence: CASSQDRQSYTF.

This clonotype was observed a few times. The CDR3 DNA follows: TGTGCCACCACCGACTCGGGGTTAGAGCAGTTCTTC. Its translation: CATTDSGLEQFF. The V gene is TRBV30, the J gene TRBJ2-1, with D possibly TRBD2 on 5 matching bases. Trimming shortened V by 8 bases and J by 10 bases, and 18 bases separated the two germline ends. CDR1 and CDR2 (germline): GTSNPN, SVGIG (reference sequence). The CDR3 sequence is 12 residues long.

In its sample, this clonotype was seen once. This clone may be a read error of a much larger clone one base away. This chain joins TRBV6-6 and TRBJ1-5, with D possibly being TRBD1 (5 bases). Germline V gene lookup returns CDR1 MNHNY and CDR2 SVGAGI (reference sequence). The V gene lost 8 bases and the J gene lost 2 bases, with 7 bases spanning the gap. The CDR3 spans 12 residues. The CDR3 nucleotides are TGTGCCAGCGGGGACGGCAATCAGCCCCAGCATTTT. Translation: CASGDGNQPQHF.

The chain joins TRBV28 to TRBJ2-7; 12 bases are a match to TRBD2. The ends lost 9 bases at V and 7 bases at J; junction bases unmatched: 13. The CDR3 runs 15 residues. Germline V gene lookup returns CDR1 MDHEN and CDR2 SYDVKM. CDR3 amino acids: CASFLAGGSTDEQYF. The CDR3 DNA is TGTGCCAGTTTTCTAGCGGGAGGGTCAACAGATGAGCAGTACTTC.

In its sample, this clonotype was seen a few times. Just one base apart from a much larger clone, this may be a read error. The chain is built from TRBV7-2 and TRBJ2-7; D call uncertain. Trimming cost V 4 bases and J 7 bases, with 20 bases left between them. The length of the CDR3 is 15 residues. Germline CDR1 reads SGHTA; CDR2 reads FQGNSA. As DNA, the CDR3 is TGTGCCAGCAGCTCAGCTGGGCTAGTGGGCAATGAGCAGTACTTC. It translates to CASSSAGLVGNEQYF.